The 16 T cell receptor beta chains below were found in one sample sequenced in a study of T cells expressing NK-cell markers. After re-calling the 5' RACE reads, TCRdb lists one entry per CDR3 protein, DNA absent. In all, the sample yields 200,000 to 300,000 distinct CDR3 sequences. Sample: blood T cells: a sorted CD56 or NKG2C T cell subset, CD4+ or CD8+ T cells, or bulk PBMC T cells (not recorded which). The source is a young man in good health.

The CDR3 reads CASSPSPGDRSSYEQYF. The V and J genes are TRBV16 and TRBJ2-7; TCRdb proposes TRBD1, but this gene call is untestable without DNA. This CDR3 region has 17 residues. CDR1 is KGHSY, CDR2 FQNENV, per germline.

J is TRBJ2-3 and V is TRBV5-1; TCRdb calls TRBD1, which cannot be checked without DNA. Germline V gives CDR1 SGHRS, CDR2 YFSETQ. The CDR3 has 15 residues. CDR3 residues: CASSLVVTGSDTQYF.

The CDR3 is CASSPGHFKETQYF. V gene TRBV7-2 combines with J gene TRBJ2-5; absent DNA, TCRdb's TRBD1 call cannot be checked. Germline-derived CDR1 and CDR2 are SGHTA and FQGNSA. The CDR3 totals 14 residues.

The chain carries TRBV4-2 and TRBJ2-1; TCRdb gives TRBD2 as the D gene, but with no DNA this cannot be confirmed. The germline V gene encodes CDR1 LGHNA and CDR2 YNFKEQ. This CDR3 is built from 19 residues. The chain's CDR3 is CASSPPGTSGRGSYNEQFF.

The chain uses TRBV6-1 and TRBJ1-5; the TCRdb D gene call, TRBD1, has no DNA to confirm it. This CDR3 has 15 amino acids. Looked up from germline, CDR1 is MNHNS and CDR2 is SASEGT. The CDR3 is CASAPGTGDNQPQHF.

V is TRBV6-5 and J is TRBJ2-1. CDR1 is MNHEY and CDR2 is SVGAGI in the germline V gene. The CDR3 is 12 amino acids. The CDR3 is CASSSWTYEQFF.

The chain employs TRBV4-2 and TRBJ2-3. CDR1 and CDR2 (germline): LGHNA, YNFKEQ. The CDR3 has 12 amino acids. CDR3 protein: CASSQLTDTQYF.

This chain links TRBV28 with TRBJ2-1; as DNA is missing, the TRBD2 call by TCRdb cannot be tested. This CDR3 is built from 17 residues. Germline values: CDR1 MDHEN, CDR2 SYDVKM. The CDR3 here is CASSQHLAGGSGNEQFF.

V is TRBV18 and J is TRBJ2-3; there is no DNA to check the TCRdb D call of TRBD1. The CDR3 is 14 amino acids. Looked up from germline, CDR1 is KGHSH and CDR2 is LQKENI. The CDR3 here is CASSPTTGTDTQYF.

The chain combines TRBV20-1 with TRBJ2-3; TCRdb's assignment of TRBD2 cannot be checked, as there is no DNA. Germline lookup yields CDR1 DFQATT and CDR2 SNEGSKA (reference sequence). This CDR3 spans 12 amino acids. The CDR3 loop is CSACKRADTQYF.

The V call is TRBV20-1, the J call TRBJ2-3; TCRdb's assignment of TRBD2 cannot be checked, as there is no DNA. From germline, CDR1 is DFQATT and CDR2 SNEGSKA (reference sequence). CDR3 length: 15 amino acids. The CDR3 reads CSASLLGGGRDTQYF.

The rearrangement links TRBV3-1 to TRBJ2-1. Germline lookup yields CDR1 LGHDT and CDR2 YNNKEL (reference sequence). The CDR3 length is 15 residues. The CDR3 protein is CASSQGNGAYNEQFF.

Here the CDR3 reads CSVTTNRVLGNEQFF. The rearrangement joins TRBV29-1 to TRBJ2-1; with no DNA, the TCRdb D assignment of TRBD1 cannot be verified. Looked up from germline, CDR1 is SQVTM and CDR2 is ANQGSEA. The CDR3 length is 15 residues.

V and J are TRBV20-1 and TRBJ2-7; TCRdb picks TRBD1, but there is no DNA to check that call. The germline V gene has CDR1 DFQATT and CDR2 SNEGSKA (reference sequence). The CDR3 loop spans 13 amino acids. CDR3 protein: CSAPRGGTYEQYF.

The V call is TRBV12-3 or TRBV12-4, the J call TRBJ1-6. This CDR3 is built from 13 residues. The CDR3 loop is CASSPSLNSPLHF.

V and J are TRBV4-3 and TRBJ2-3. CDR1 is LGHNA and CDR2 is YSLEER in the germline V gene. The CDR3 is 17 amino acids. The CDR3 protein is CASSQDSSGSSTDTQYF.